Sequencing of this T cell receptor (beta chain) was carried out in a study of T cell responses to AZD1222 COVID-19 vaccine. Background on the study: Pooling of second doses given at about 4 or about 12 weeks was done.

The repertoire was sequenced with immunoSEQ multiplex PCR; TCRdb's copy has only in-frame clones and lacks some. The sample yields 130,000 or so clones, approximately 83% seen once. Findings of the study overall: Vaccine-associated CD4 TCRs spanned spike, dominant at 160-218 and 743-854. In a largely white British group with more females than males, clonal diversity was possibly underestimated. As reported, nearly half of all spike-specific TCRs target variant regions that are unmutated.

In its sample, this clone was seen once. Its antigen is not identified. Unmatched junction bases numbered 14, after V lost 3 bases and J lost 4 bases. Germline V lookup: CDR1 MDHEN, CDR2 SYDVKM. This CDR3 is built from 18 residues. The source is an adult in good health. The genes are TRBV28 and TRBJ1-2; 10 bases are shared with TRBD1. The sequenced sample was peripheral blood, obtained on day 0 of AZD1222 vaccination. DNA for the CDR3: TGTGCCAGCAGTTTGAACCGGGACAGGGGTTATCTTAGCTATGGCTACACCTTC. Its translation is CASSLNRDRGYLSYGYTF.